A selection of T cell receptor beta chains follows, all from one sample in a study of cytotoxic CD8 clonotypes in ibrutinib-treated CLL. Generated by immunoSEQ multiplex PCR, the TCRdb table keeps only in-frame clones and is missing some. The sample contains roughly 220,000 clones, over 65% of which appear only once. Material: PBMCs, obtained after 12 months of ibrutinib treatment. These receptors were collected from a human donor with chronic lymphocytic leukemia. CDR3s include the opening cysteine and the closing phenylalanine or tryptophan. Each record gives: V gene, J gene, clone size, D gene, CDR3 DNA, CDR3 protein. A D gene is named only where the DNA matches it firmly. Size values are once, few and many counts, or a class for expanded clones, and some rows have none.

>TRBV5-4|TRBJ1-1|.|.
TGTGCCAGCAGCTCGCCTGACAGACCTGAAGCTTTCTTT
CASSSPDRPEAFF
>TRBV2|TRBJ2-7|.|.
TGTGCCAGCACCGGACTTAGATACGAGCAGTACTTC
CASTGLRYEQYF
>TRBV6-4|TRBJ1-1|.|TRBD1
TGTGCCAGCAGTGAAAGGACAGGGATAGGTGCTTTCTTT
CASSERTGIGAFF
>TRBV5-1|TRBJ2-3|.|TRBD1
TGCGCCAGCAGCTTGCCGAGGGACAGGGAGTTGTATACGCAGTATTTT
CASSLPRDRELYTQYF
>TRBV30|TRBJ1-1|.|.
TGTGCCTGGAGTGCAACGGGGAACACTGAAGCTTTCTTT
CAWSATGNTEAFF
>TRBV11-3|TRBJ2-7|.|.
TGTGCCAGCAGCCCGGGACGATACTACGAGCAGTACTTC
CASSPGRYYEQYF
>TRBV29-1|TRBJ2-7|few|TRBD1
TGCAGCGCGGAAAAGACAGGGACCTACGAGCAGTACTTC
CSAEKTGTYEQYF
>TRBV30|TRBJ2-7|.|.
TGTGCCTGGAAGCGTACCGGGAGCTCCTACGAGCAGTACTTC
CAWKRTGSSYEQYF
>TRBV21-1|TRBJ2-3|.|.
TGTGCCAGCAGCAAACGGCGGGGAAACCGCACAGATACGCAGTATTTT
CASSKRRGNRTDTQYF
>TRBV5-1|TRBJ2-3|few|.
TGCGCCAGCAGCTACGGACAGAATACGCAGTATTTT
CASSYGQNTQYF
>TRBV29-1|TRBJ1-2|.|.
TGCAGCTCCGACAGGGGCTACACCTTC
CSSDRGYTF
>TRBV4-3|TRBJ2-2|.|.
TGCGCCAGCAGCCAGGCCGGGACTGACACCGGGGAGCTGTTTTTT
CASSQAGTDTGELFF
>TRBV9|TRBJ2-3|.|TRBD2
TGTGCCAGCAGCGCTCTTAGCGGGAGAACCGATACGCAGTATTTT
CASSALSGRTDTQYF
>TRBV30|TRBJ2-1|.|.
TGTGCCTGGAGTCCGGGGACACATTACAATGAGCAGTTCTTC
CAWSPGTHYNEQFF
>TRBV6-5|TRBJ2-1|.|.
TGTGCCAGCAAGCGAGGACCGGCTGAGAATGAGCAGTTCTTC
CASKRGPAENEQFF
>TRBV30|TRBJ1-5|.|.
TGTGCCTGGAAATCACAGGCACTTAGCAATCAGCCCCAGCATTTT
CAWKSQALSNQPQHF
>TRBV30|TRBJ2-7|once|.
TGTGCCTGGGGGGTCAGTAACGAGCAGTACTTC
CAWGVSNEQYF
>TRBV29-1|TRBJ1-2|few|TRBD1
TGCAGCGTTGTGATGGGACAGGGTGGCTACACCTTC
CSVVMGQGGYTF
>TRBV29-1|TRBJ2-7|.|TRBD1
TGCAGCGGTGCTGGGACAGGGGCTTCCTACGAGCAGTACTTC
CSGAGTGASYEQYF
>TRBV15|TRBJ1-2|.|.
TGTGCCACCAGCAGAGATAGAGGTGGGCCAACGCTTTCCTATGGCTACACCTTC
CATSRDRGGPTLSYGYTF
>TRBV21-1|TRBJ2-3|.|.
TGTGCCAGCAGCAAAGCCCCCAAGCGGGAGTATAATACGCAGTATTTT
CASSKAPKREYNTQYF
>TRBV19|TRBJ1-1|.|.
TGTGCCAGTAGGGTCGGGGTCGGGGTCACTGAAGCTTTCTTT
CASRVGVGVTEAFF
>TRBV11-2|TRBJ2-5|few|.
TGTGCCAGCAGCGTCAAGGGGGGGACCCAGTACTTC
CASSVKGGTQYF
>TRBV19|TRBJ1-1|.|.
TGTGCCAGTAGGAGTTTGGGGGCGAACACTGAAGCTTTCTTT
CASRSLGANTEAFF
>TRBV7-2|TRBJ2-7|.|TRBD2
TGTGCCAGCAGCTTTGGGACTAGCGGCTCCTACGAGCAGTACTTC
CASSFGTSGSYEQYF
>TRBV7-2|TRBJ1-1|.|.
TGTGCCAGCAGCTCTCAGACAAGGCCGGGGACTGAAGCTTTCTTT
CASSSQTRPGTEAFF
>TRBV5-1|TRBJ2-1|few|.
TGCGCCAGCAGTTTGGAAAGGATGAACAATGAGCAGTTCTTC
CASSLERMNNEQFF
>TRBV18|TRBJ2-7|.|.
TGTGCCAGCTCATCGAGACAGGTCCGGACGGTGGAGCAGTACTTC
CASSSRQVRTVEQYF
>TRBV28|TRBJ2-7|.|TRBD1
TGTGCCAGCAGACCGGGACAGGGCCCATCCTACGAGCAGTACTTC
CASRPGQGPSYEQYF
>TRBV9|TRBJ1-4|few|.
TGTGCCAGCAGCCGAGACCAAAGCCGAGGAGAAAAACTGTTTTTT
CASSRDQSRGEKLFF
>TRBV6-5|TRBJ1-2|.|.
TGTGCCAGCAGTTCCCCCTCCGGGACCCACTATGGCTACACCTTC
CASSSPSGTHYGYTF